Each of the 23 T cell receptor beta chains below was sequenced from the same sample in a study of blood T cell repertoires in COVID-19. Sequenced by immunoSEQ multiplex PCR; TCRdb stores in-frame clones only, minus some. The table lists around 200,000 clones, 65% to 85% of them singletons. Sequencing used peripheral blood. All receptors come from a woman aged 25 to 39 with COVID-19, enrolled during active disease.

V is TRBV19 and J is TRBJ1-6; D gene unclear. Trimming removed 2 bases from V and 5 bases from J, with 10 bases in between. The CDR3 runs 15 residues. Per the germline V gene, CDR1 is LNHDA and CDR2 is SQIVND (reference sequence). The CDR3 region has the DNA TGTGCCAGTAGTATAATTCGCGGCAATAATTCACCCCTCCACTTT. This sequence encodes CASSIIRGNNSPLHF. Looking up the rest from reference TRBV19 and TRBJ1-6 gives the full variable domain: DGGITQSPKYLFRKEGQNVTLSCEQNLNHDAMYWYRQDPGQGLRLIYYSQIVNDFQKGDIAEGYSVSREKKESFPLTVTSAQKNPTAFYLCASSIIRGNNSPLHFGNGTRLTVT.

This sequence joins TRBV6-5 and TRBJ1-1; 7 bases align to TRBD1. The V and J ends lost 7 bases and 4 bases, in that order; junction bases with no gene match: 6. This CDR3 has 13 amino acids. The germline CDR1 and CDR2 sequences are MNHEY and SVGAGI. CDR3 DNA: TGTGCCAGCACCCCGGGACAGTTCACTGAAGCTTTCTTT. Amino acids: CASTPGQFTEAFF.

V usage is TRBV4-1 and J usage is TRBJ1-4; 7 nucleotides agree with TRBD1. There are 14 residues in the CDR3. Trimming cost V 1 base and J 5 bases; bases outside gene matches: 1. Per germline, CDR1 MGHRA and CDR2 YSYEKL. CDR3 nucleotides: TGCGCCAGCAGCCAAGGCAGGGGGAATGAAAAACTGTTTTTT. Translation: CASSQGRGNEKLFF.

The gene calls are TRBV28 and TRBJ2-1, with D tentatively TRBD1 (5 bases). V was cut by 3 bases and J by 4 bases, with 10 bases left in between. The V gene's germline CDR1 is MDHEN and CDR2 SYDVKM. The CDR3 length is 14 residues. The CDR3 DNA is TGTGCCAGCAGTTTCTTGGACATATACAATGAGCAGTTCTTC. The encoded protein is CASSFLDIYNEQFF.

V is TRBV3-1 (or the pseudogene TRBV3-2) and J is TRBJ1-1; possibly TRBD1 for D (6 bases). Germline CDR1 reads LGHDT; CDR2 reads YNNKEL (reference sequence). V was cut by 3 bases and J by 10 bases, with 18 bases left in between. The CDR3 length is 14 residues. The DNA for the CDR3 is TGTGCCAGCAGCCAGACCGGGGCCCAAGGGGGAGCTTTCTTT. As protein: CASSQTGAQGGAFF.

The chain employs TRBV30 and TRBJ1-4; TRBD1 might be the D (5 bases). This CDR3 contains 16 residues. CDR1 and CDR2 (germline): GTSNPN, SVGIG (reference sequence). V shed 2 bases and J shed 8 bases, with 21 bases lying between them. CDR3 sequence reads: CAWSPLLGGDGEKLFF. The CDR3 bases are TGTGCCTGGAGTCCCCTATTAGGAGGGGACGGGGAAAAACTGTTTTTT. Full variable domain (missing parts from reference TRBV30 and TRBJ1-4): SQTIHQWPATLVQPVGSPLSLECTVEGTSNPNLYWYRQAAGRGLQLLFYSVGIGQISSEVPQNLSASRPQDRQFILSSKKLLLSDSGFYLCAWSPLLGGDGEKLFFGSGTQLSVL.

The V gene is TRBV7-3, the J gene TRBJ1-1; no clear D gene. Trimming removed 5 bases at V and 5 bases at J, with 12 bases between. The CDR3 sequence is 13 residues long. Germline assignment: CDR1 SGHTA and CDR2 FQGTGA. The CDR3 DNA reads TGTGCCAGCAGCCCCTGGAGAGATACTGAAGCTTTCTTT. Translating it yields CASSPWRDTEAFF. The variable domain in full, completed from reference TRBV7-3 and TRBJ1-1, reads GAGVSQTPSNKVTEKGKYVELRCDPISGHTALYWYRQSLGQGPEFLIYFQGTGAADDSGLPNDRFFAVRPEGSVSTLKIQRTERGDSAVYLCASSPWRDTEAFFGQGTRLTVV.

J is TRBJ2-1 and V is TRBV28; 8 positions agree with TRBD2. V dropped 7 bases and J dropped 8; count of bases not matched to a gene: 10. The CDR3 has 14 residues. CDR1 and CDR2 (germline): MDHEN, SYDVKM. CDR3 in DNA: TGTGCCAGCACCCTCACGGGACTAGGCTATGAGCAGTTCTTC. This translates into CASTLTGLGYEQFF.

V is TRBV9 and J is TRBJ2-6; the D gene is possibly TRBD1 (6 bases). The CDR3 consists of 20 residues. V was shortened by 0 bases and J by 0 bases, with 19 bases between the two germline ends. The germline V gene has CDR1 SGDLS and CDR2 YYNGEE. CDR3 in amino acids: CASSVEGRAGVHSGANVLTF. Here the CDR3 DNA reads TGTGCCAGCAGCGTAGAAGGGCGGGCAGGGGTTCACTCTGGGGCCAACGTCCTGACTTTC. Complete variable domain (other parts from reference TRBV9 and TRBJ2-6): DSGVTQTPKHLITATGQRVTLRCSPRSGDLSVYWYQQSLDQGLQFLIQYYNGEERAKGNILERFSAQQFPDLHSELNLSSLELGDSALYFCASSVEGRAGVHSGANVLTFGAGSRLTVL.

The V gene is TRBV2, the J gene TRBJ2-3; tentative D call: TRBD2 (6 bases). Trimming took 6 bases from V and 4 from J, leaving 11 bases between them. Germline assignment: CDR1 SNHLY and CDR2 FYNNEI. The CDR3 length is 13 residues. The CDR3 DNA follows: TGTGCCAGCAGGGAGGGTAGCCCAGATACGCAGTATTTT. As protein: CASREGSPDTQYF.

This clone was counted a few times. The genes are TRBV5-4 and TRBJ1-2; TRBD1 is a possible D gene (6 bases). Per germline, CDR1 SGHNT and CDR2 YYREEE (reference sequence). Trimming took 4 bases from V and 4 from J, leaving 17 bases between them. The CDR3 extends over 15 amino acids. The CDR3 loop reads CASSGGGGAGYGYTF. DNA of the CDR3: TGTGCCAGCAGCGGGGGCGGGGGGGCAGGCTATGGCTACACCTTC.

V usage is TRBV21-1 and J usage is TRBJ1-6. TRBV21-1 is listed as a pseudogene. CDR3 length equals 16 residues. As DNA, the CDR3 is TGTGCCAGCAGCAGGCGGGACGGCTCCTATAATTCACCCCTCCACTTT. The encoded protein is CASSRRDGSYNSPLHF.

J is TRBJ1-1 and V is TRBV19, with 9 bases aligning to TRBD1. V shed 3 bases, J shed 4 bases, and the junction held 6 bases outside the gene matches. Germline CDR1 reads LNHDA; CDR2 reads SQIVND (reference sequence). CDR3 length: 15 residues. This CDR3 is CASSISGTGRTEAFF. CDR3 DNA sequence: TGTGCCAGTAGTATCTCCGGGACAGGGCGCACTGAAGCTTTCTTT. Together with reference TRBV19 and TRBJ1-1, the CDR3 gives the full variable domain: DGGITQSPKYLFRKEGQNVTLSCEQNLNHDAMYWYRQDPGQGLRLIYYSQIVNDFQKGDIAEGYSVSREKKESFPLTVTSAQKNPTAFYLCASSISGTGRTEAFFGQGTRLTVV.

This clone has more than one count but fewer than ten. CDR3: CASSALGHRGGYTF. Written as DNA, the CDR3 is TGTGCCAGCAGTGCACTCGGACATCGCGGTGGCTACACCTTC. This chain uses TRBV6-2 or TRBV6-3 with TRBJ1-2, with a possible D match to TRBD1 (5 bases). V lost 5 bases and J 7 bases, leaving 17 bases between the germline ends. CDR1 and CDR2 from the germline V gene are MNHEY and SVGEGT. This CDR3 has 14 amino acids.

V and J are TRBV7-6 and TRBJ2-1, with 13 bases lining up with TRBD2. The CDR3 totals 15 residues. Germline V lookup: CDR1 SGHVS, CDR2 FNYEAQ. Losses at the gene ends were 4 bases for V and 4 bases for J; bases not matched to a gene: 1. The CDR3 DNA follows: TGTGCCAGCAGCTGGACTAGCGGGGGATACAATGAGCAGTTCTTC. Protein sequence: CASSWTSGGYNEQFF.

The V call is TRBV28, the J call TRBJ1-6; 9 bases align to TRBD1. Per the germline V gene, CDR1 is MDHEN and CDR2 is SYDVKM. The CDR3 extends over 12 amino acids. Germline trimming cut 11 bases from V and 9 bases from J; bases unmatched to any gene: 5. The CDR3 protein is CASGQGRSPLHF. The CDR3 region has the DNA TGTGCCTCGGGACAGGGACGTTCACCCCTCCACTTT.

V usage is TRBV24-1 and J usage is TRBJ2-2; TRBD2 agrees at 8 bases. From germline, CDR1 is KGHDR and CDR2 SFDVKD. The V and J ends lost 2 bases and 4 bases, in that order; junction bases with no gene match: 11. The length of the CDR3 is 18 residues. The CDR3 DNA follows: TGTGCCACCAGTGATTCGGGCCGTCCGGCGGGAGGCACCGGGGAGCTGTTTTTT. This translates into CATSDSGRPAGGTGELFF.

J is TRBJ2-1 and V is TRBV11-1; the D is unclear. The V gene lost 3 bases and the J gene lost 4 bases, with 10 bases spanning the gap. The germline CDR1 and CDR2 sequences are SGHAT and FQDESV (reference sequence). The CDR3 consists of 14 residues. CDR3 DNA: TGTGCCAGCAGCTTCGGAGTGTTGTACAATGAGCAGTTCTTC. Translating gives CASSFGVLYNEQFF.

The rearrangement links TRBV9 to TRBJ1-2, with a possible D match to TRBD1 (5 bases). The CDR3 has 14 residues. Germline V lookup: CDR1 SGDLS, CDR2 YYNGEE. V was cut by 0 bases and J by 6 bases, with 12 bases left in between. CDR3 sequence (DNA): TGTGCCAGCAGCGTAGGTAGCAGGGTGGATGGCTACACCTTC. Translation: CASSVGSRVDGYTF.

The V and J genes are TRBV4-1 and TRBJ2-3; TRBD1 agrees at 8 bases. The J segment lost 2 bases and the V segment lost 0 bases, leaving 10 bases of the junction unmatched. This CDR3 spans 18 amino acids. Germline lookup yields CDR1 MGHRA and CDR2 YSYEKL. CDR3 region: CASSQEKPRTGFTDTQYF. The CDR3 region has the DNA TGCGCCAGCAGCCAAGAAAAACCGAGGACAGGGTTCACAGATACGCAGTATTTT.

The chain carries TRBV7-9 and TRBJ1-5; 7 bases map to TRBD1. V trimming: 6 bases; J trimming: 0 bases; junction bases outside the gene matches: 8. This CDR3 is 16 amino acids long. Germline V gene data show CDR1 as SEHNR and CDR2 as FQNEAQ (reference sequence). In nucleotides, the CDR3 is TGTGCCAGCAGTCCCTCGGGACAGAATAGCAATCAGCCCCAGCATTTT. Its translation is CASSPSGQNSNQPQHF.

The CDR3 here is CASSSRQGKQFF. The CDR3 nucleotides are TGTGCCAGCAGTTCCAGACAGGGGAAGCAGTTCTTC. The rearrangement uses TRBV6-2 or TRBV6-3 and TRBJ2-1, with 8 bases matching TRBD1. The CDR3 totals 12 residues. V shed 4 bases and J 11 bases; nucleotides not matched to a gene: 4. CDR1 is MNHEY and CDR2 is SVGEGT in the germline V gene.

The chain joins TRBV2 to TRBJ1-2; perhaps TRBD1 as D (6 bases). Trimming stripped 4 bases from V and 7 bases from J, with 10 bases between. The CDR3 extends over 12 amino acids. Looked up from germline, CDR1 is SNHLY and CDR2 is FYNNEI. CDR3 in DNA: TGTGCCAGCAGTGTGGCAGGGGCTGGCTACACCTTC. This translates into CASSVAGAGYTF.